This record looks at one T cell receptor delta chain sequence and its context. Only a few counts were recorded for this clone. Its antigen has not been determined. A far larger clone is only one base removed, so a read error is likely. Different DNA sequences within this sample yield the same CDR3. cDNA was made by template-switch reverse transcription with TRGC- and TRDC-specific primers in one tube, using SuperScript II. The TRGC primer was designed to bind both the TRGC1 and TRGC2 constant genes. The KAPA Real-Time Library Amplification Kit was used to amplify TRG and TRD, and AMPure XP beads were used for purification between steps. Illumina sequencing adapters were added by index PCR using the Nextera XT Index Kit. An Illumina MiSeq with the V2 300 kit was used to sequence the TRG and TRD amplicons, producing 150 bp paired-end reads. The paper's processing steps were these. Read quality was checked with FastQC version 0.11.8 before further analysis. Reads were aligned to GenBank TRG or TRD reference genes, and CDR3 sequences were built with MiXCR version 3.0.3. MiXCR defaults were kept, except that TRDD gene segments were assembled using 3 rather than 5 consecutive nucleotides. N additions, CDR3 length, J segment length and clonotype sharing between samples were computed with VDJtools version 1.2.1. Out-of-frame CDR3 sequences and those containing stop codons were excluded from analysis. Infant repertoires were assessed for overlap with previously published fetal, cord blood and adult blood Vgamma9Vdelta2 repertoires. The public reads were reprocessed by TCRdb using CATT, and rows of matching DNA were later combined. The V and J calls and clone size are TCRdb's, not the authors'. Here the sample has 300 to 350 delta-chain clones; 11% occur a single time. The ten largest make up approximately 55% of the sample.

The V end gives up 1 base and the J end 1 base, leaving 4 bases in the junction not matched to a gene. From the cysteine up to the phenylalanine, the CDR3 has a length of 18 residues. Here the CDR3 DNA is all that survives: 54 bases in frame from base 1. CDR1 GEAIGNYY and CDR2 EKD are derived from the germline V gene. This entry comes from a study of Vγ9Vδ2 T cells in congenital toxoplasmosis (dated by TCRdb to about 2021). For the study in its entirety: Congenital toxoplasmosis was diagnosed using IgG, IgM and IgA serology, Western blot and an in-house interferon-gamma release assay. This study compared the CDR3 repertoires of the gamma and delta chains in sorted blood gammadelta T cells from congenitally T. gondii-infected infants versus uninfected infants. Infant repertoires were sequenced at 2 months after birth and at 1 year of age. TCR sequencing covered about 5 infected and some 10 uninfected infants at 2 months, plus 3 infected and 4 uninfected infants at 1 year. Results the study describes overall, beyond this receptor: Two months was the earliest age with enough suitable sample material for TCR repertoire analysis, so newborn repertoires were not sequenced. At 2 months, infected infants appeared to have fewer N additions in TRGV9 and TRDV2 CDR3s than uninfected infants, particularly in TRDV2-TRDJ1 sequences. High prevalence of a public TRGV9 clonotype was observed in both infected and uninfected infants. Repertoire differences between infected and uninfected infants were less clear at 1 year of age than at 2 months. Among roughly 2-month-old infants, germline-encoded fetal-type TRDV2 CDR3 sequences seemed to show up more often in infected than in uninfected infants, which suggests an in utero expansion footprint.

Mothers of both infected and uninfected infants received the same treatment, using spiramycin and/or pyrimethamine plus sulfadiazine plus folinic acid. All infants, both infected and uninfected, were delivered at term after more than 37 weeks of gestation. Around 950 uL of blood was processed into PBMCs by Lymphoprep gradient centrifugation, then cryopreserved in liquid nitrogen and shipped to Belgium. Thawed PBMCs were labeled with Zombie NIR viability dye and stained with CD3, TCR gammadelta, Vgamma9 and Vdelta2 antibodies. Sorting of CD3+ TCRgammadelta+ T cells was performed on a FACSAria III, with a mean purity of approximately 98%. The RNeasy Micro Kit was used to isolate RNA from around 10,000 sorted gammadelta T cells per sample. The infants were born to mothers who were enrolled with primary T. gondii infection during pregnancy. Peripheral blood samples from the infants were taken at an outpatient microbiology and virology center in Pavia, Italy.

The sequenced sample consisted of gamma-delta T cells from blood. The TCR comes from a child under 10 years old born to a mother with Toxoplasma gondii infection during pregnancy, either congenitally infected or uninfected (not recorded which). The V and J segments used are TRDV2 and TRDJ3, with 9 central nucleotides matching TRDD3. The CDR3 loop reads CACDTYWGSSWDTRQMFF. The DNA is as follows: TGTGCCTGTGACACGTACTGGGGGAGTTCCTGGGACACCCGACAGATGTTTTTC.